This entry lists 20 T cell receptor beta chains sequenced from one sample in a study of PD-L1 blockade in urothelial cancer. Profiled with immunoSEQ multiplex PCR; TCRdb holds only in-frame clones, not every one. The data show approximately 52,000 clones, roughly 87% seen once. This sample's time point: pretreatment peripheral blood. The material sequenced was PBMCs, taken around atezolizumab (anti-PD-L1) treatment. All receptors come from a man aged 65-85 years with urothelial cancer.

The chain joins TRBV18 to TRBJ2-2; D possibly corresponds to TRBD1 (5 bases). Trimming cost V 4 bases and J 3 bases, with 9 bases left between them. CDR1 is KGHSH, CDR2 LQKENI, per germline. This CDR3 region has 14 residues. The CDR3, as DNA: TGTGCCAGCTCACAAGGGGAAGACACCGGGGAGCTGTTTTTT. As protein: CASSQGEDTGELFF.

The chain recombines TRBV6-1 with TRBJ1-5; TRBD1 agrees at 7 bases. The CDR3 extends over 15 amino acids. The germline V gene has CDR1 MNHNS and CDR2 SASEGT. V shed 4 bases and J 6 bases; nucleotides not matched to a gene: 9. This chain's CDR3 is CASSATQGFSQPQHF. DNA for the CDR3: TGTGCCAGCAGTGCAACACAGGGGTTCAGTCAGCCCCAGCATTTT.

The gene calls are TRBV5-8 and TRBJ2-5; TRBD1 matches at 9 bases. The junction had 12 bases not matched to a gene; V was cut back by 7 bases and J by 5 bases. The CDR3 loop spans 15 amino acids. Germline V gives CDR1 SGHTS, CDR2 YDEGEE. CDR3 loop: CASYEPGQGGETQYF. CDR3 in DNA: TGTGCCAGCTACGAACCGGGACAGGGTGGCGAGACCCAGTACTTC.

V and J are TRBV4-1 and TRBJ2-7, with 16 bases aligning to TRBD2. The CDR3 covers 16 residues. V dropped 1 base and J dropped 5; count of bases not matched to a gene: 2. CDR1 is MGHRA, CDR2 YSYEKL, per germline. The CDR3 reads CASSQGGTSGRDEQYF. The CDR3 DNA reads as TGCGCCAGCAGCCAAGGTGGGACTAGCGGGAGGGACGAGCAGTACTTC.

The rearrangement links TRBV29-1 to TRBJ1-2, with D perhaps TRBD1 (6 bases). The ends were cut back, 4 bases at V and 3 bases at J, with 9 bases in the middle. Germline CDR1 is SQVTM and CDR2 is ANQGSEA. This CDR3 spans 12 amino acids. CDR3: CSVAGGDYGYTF. CDR3 nucleotide sequence: TGCAGCGTTGCTGGGGGCGACTATGGCTACACCTTC.

This sequence joins TRBV4-2 and TRBJ2-7, with unresolved D. Per the germline V gene, CDR1 is LGHNA and CDR2 is YNFKEQ. V lost 1 base and J lost 0, with 7 bases in between. This CDR3 contains 14 residues. The CDR3 region has the DNA TGTGCCAGCAGCCAAGGAGTACCCTCCTACGAGCAGTACTTC. Translating gives CASSQGVPSYEQYF.

The genes are TRBV5-4 and TRBJ2-7; D possibly corresponds to TRBD1 (6 bases). Germline lookup yields CDR1 SGHNT and CDR2 YYREEE (reference sequence). CDR3 size: 13 residues. V lost 3 bases, J lost 7 bases, and 14 bases lay in between. The CDR3 bases are TGTGCCAGCAGCTCAGGACAGAGCTTGGAGCAGTACTTC. Translating gives CASSSGQSLEQYF.

V usage is TRBV7-9 and J usage is TRBJ1-2; 9 bases agree with TRBD1. V shed 4 bases and J 8 bases; nucleotides not matched to a gene: 8. This CDR3 region has 14 residues. Germline V CDR1 and CDR2: SEHNR, FQNEAQ (reference sequence). As DNA, the CDR3 is TGTGCCAGCAGCTCAACCGGGACAGGGTGGGGCTACACCTTC. It specifies CASSSTGTGWGYTF. The complete variable domain, with remaining parts taken from reference TRBV7-9 and TRBJ1-2, reads DTGVSQNPRHKITKRGQNVTFRCDPISEHNRLYWYRQTLGQGPEFLTYFQNEAQLEKSRLLSDRFSAERPKGSFSTLEIQRTEQGDSAMYLCASSSTGTGWGYTFGSGTRLTVV.

The V call is TRBV28, the J call TRBJ2-1; D might be TRBD2 (7 bases). This CDR3 contains 14 residues. V lost 4 bases and J lost 3, with 10 bases in between. Germline V gene data show CDR1 as MDHEN and CDR2 as SYDVKM. In nucleotides, the CDR3 is TGTGCCAGCAGTTCGGGGGGCTTCTACAATGAGCAGTTCTTC. Its protein product is CASSSGGFYNEQFF.

The rearrangement links TRBV4-1 to TRBJ2-7, with TRBD2 matching over 9 bases. Germline trimming cut 0 bases from V and 3 bases from J; bases unmatched to any gene: 3. Per germline, CDR1 MGHRA and CDR2 YSYEKL. The CDR3 spans 15 residues. The CDR3 DNA sequence: TGCGCCAGCAGCCAAGATAGCGGGAGTGGCTACGAGCAGTACTTC. This translates into CASSQDSGSGYEQYF.

The genes are TRBV6-5 and TRBJ1-1; a weak D match, TRBD1 (5 bases). V shed 6 bases and J shed 1 base, with 15 bases lying between them. Germline V lookup: CDR1 MNHEY, CDR2 SVGAGI. This CDR3 spans 15 amino acids. The CDR3 reads CASSREGPGNTEAFF. CDR3 in DNA: TGTGCCAGCAGCCGGGAGGGGCCGGGGAACACTGAAGCTTTCTTT.

V gene TRBV6-5 combines with J gene TRBJ1-2; D is possibly TRBD1 (6 bases). Germline V gene sequence: CDR1 MNHEY, CDR2 SVGAGI. Deletions cut 4 bases from V and 5 bases from J, with 17 bases between. The length of the CDR3 is 15 residues. CDR3 residues: CASSSMGAGSYGYTF. The DNA for the CDR3 is TGTGCCAGCAGTTCCATGGGGGCAGGGTCATATGGCTACACCTTC.

The chain has TRBV28 and TRBJ2-7; 7 bases are shared with TRBD1. V lost 6 bases and J lost 1; bases outside the gene matches: 6. In germline, CDR1 is MDHEN, CDR2 SYDVKM. The CDR3 is 14 residues long. The CDR3 is CASRGTAISYEQYF. The DNA for the CDR3 is TGTGCCAGCAGAGGGACAGCCATATCCTACGAGCAGTACTTC.

V and J are TRBV11-2 and TRBJ2-7, with D possibly being TRBD2 (6 bases). V was shortened by 5 bases and J by 2 bases, with 13 bases between the two germline ends. This CDR3 has 14 residues. The germline V gene encodes CDR1 SGHAT and CDR2 FQNNGV. CDR3: CASSPGSRAYEQYF. The CDR3 nucleotides read TGTGCCAGCAGCCCCGGGAGCCGGGCCTACGAGCAGTACTTC.

This clone was picked up a small number of times. This chain joins TRBV6-6 and TRBJ2-7, with D perhaps TRBD1 (5 bases). Germline V lookup: CDR1 MNHNY, CDR2 SVGAGI (reference sequence). Deletions cut 6 bases from V and 5 bases from J, with 14 bases between. This CDR3 has 13 amino acids. DNA for the CDR3: TGTGCCAGCAGCCCCCTGGGGCTCCACGAGCAGTACTTC. Translation gives CASSPLGLHEQYF.

The CDR3, as DNA: TGTGCCAGCAGGCCCGATAGCGGGAGCTCCTACAATGAGCAGTTCTTC. Its protein product is CASRPDSGSSYNEQFF. The rearrangement uses TRBV2 and TRBJ2-1; TRBD2 matches at 9 bases. Trimming cost V 6 bases and J 0 bases; bases outside gene matches: 6. Germline CDR1 reads SNHLY; CDR2 reads FYNNEI. The CDR3 sequence is 16 residues long.

The chain is built from TRBV4-2 and TRBJ2-1, with TRBD2 identical over 7 bases. V lost 0 bases, J lost 16 bases, and 18 bases stayed unmatched. The length of the CDR3 is 16 residues. CDR1 LGHNA and CDR2 YNFKEQ come from the germline V gene. The CDR3: CASSQDRSPPSGPVFF. CDR3 bases: TGTGCCAGCAGCCAAGATCGTTCCCCTCCTAGCGGTCCTGTCTTCTTC.

V and J are TRBV18 and TRBJ2-1; 15 bases align to TRBD2. CDR1 is KGHSH, CDR2 LQKENI, per germline. With V trimmed by 1 base and J by 6 bases, 7 bases remained unmatched. This CDR3 has 18 amino acids. The CDR3 DNA is TGTGCCAGCTCACCACAGCTCCCGGGACTAGCGGGAGGCAATGAGCAGTTCTTC. Its translation: CASSPQLPGLAGGNEQFF.

V usage is TRBV7-2 and J usage is TRBJ2-7, with TRBD2 matching 13 bases. The CDR3 is 16 residues long. Germline-derived CDR1 and CDR2 are SGHTA and FQGNSA. Losses at the gene ends were 5 bases for V and 3 bases for J; bases not matched to a gene: 7. CDR3 amino acids: CASSPAGTSGIYEQYF. Written as DNA, the CDR3 is TGTGCCAGCAGCCCCGCTGGGACTAGCGGGATCTACGAGCAGTACTTC.

V and J are TRBV27 and TRBJ2-7; 13 nucleotides agree with TRBD2. CDR3 length equals 15 residues. The germline V gene encodes CDR1 MNHEY and CDR2 SMNVEV (reference sequence). The junction had 5 bases not matched to a gene; V was cut back by 6 bases and J by 3 bases. The CDR3: CASSRGTSGNYEQYF. CDR3 nucleotide sequence: TGTGCCAGCAGCCGCGGGACTAGCGGGAACTACGAGCAGTACTTC.